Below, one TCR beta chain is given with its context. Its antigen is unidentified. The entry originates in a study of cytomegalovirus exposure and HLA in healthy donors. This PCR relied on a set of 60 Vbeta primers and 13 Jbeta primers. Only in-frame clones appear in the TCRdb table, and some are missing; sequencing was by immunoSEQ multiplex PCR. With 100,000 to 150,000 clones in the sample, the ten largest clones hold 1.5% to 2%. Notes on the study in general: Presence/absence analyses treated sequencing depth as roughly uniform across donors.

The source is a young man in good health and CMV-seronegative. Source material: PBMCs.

The CDR3 DNA reads as TGTGCCAGCAGCCCCGAAGGGGCGGGAGTAGTGGCCGAGCAGTACTTC. The encoded protein is CASSPEGAGVVAEQYF. The rearrangement links TRBV9 to TRBJ2-7; 7 bases line up with TRBD2. Per germline, CDR1 SGDLS and CDR2 YYNGEE. This CDR3 region has 16 residues. The V and J ends lost 4 bases and 6 bases, in that order; junction bases with no gene match: 16.